Below, 17 T cell receptor beta chains from the same sample are listed, as sequenced in a study of CD4 T cells in relation to SARS-CoV-2 and coronaviruses. Assay used: immunoSEQ multiplex PCR; TCRdb lists only in-frame clones, some missing. The sample shows some 29,000 clones, about 70% of them seen only once. Their target antigens are unknown. Unexposed donor CD4+ T cells date from about 2011-2018, before the COVID-19 pandemic. CD4+ T cells were isolated from the cells after less than 13 days of culture. The sequencing sample was made of CD4+ T cells from PBMCs, cultured in vitro. Every receptor here comes from a human donor in good health.

This clone is a singleton in its sample. The genes are TRBV6-2 or TRBV6-3 and TRBJ1-5; 7 positions match TRBD1. This CDR3 is 19 amino acids long. The V segment lost 0 bases and the J segment 7 bases; nucleotides outside the gene matches: 18. Germline CDR1 is MNHEY and CDR2 is SVGEGT. The CDR3 sequence: CASSYSLRSVRGSGQPQHF. As DNA, the CDR3 is TGTGCCAGCAGTTACTCTTTACGGTCGGTCAGGGGGTCGGGACAGCCCCAGCATTTT.

The chain carries TRBV5-1 and TRBJ1-1; D gene unclear. The CDR3 has 13 amino acids. V was shortened by 0 bases and J by 1 base, with 4 bases between the two germline ends. Germline loops: CDR1 SGHRS, CDR2 YFSETQ. The CDR3 spells CASSLEGNTEAFF. CDR3 nucleotide sequence: TGCGCCAGCAGCTTGGAGGGGAACACTGAAGCTTTCTTT.

The J gene is TRBJ1-1, the V gene TRBV5-1, with D uncertain. The V gene lost 3 bases and the J gene lost 1 base, with 10 bases spanning the gap. The CDR3 spans 14 residues. The germline V gene encodes CDR1 SGHRS and CDR2 YFSETQ. The CDR3, as DNA: TGCGCCAGCAGCTGGGGAGACCAGAACACTGAAGCTTTCTTT. Protein: CASSWGDQNTEAFF.

The rearrangement uses TRBV21-1 and TRBJ2-7; TRBD2 reflects the table's D call only, with no check against the DNA. TRBV21-1 is shown as a pseudogene. This CDR3 is built from 16 residues. The CDR3 sequence is CASSAHPAGARYEQYF. In nucleotides, the CDR3 is TGTGCCAGCAGCGCCCACCCAGCGGGAGCTCGTTACGAGCAGTACTTC.

V is TRBV25-1 and J is TRBJ2-7; D remains ambiguous. This CDR3 spans 11 amino acids. Trimming took off 4 bases at V and 1 base at J, with 2 bases between the two ends. Per germline, CDR1 MGHDK and CDR2 SYGVNS. CDR3 loop: CASSVSYEQYF. CDR3 DNA: TGTGCCAGCAGTGTTTCCTACGAGCAGTACTTC.

The chain employs TRBV3-1 (or the pseudogene TRBV3-2) and TRBJ2-1, with 9 nucleotides matching TRBD2. V lost 3 bases to trimming and J lost 6 bases; unmatched junction nucleotides: 15. The germline V gene has CDR1 LGHDT and CDR2 YNNKEL (reference sequence). This CDR3 spans 18 amino acids. The CDR3 region has the DNA TGTGCCAGCAGCCATGATCCCCCCCGCGCGGGGGGGCGCAATGAGCAGTTCTTC. Translated, it gives CASSHDPPRAGGRNEQFF.

The V and J genes are TRBV5-1 and TRBJ1-4, with D maybe TRBD1 (6 bases). Germline V gene data show CDR1 as SGHRS and CDR2 as YFSETQ. The V gene lost 0 bases and the J gene lost 0 bases, with 6 bases spanning the gap. CDR3 size: 15 residues. For the CDR3, the DNA is TGCGCCAGCAGCTTGGGGGACACAACTAATGAAAAACTGTTTTTT. It translates to CASSLGDTTNEKLFF.

The chain joins TRBV7-2 to TRBJ2-5; D is uncertain. Germline CDR1 reads SGHTA; CDR2 reads FQGNSA. The CDR3 is made up of 15 amino acids. V dropped 3 bases and J dropped 0 bases, with 11 bases sitting between them. In nucleotides, the CDR3 is TGTGCCAGCAGCTTCGGTTCCTTGTACCAAGAGACCCAGTACTTC. Residues: CASSFGSLYQETQYF.

This chain connects TRBV2 to TRBJ2-2; 9 positions agree with TRBD1. V lost 8 bases to trimming and J lost 7 bases; unmatched junction nucleotides: 8. The germline V gene has CDR1 SNHLY and CDR2 FYNNEI. The length of the CDR3 is 14 residues. For the CDR3, the DNA is TGTGCCAGCCGGGACAGGGAAGCAGGCGGGGAGCTGTTTTTT. Translating it yields CASRDREAGGELFF.

The V and J genes are TRBV12-3 or TRBV12-4 and TRBJ2-1, with no clear D. The germline V and J ends were trimmed by 5 bases and 10 bases, with 6 bases remaining between them. The CDR3 has 10 amino acids. This CDR3 is CASSRREQFF. The CDR3 DNA reads as TGTGCCAGCAGTCGAAGAGAGCAGTTCTTC.

V usage is TRBV28 and J usage is TRBJ2-3; TRBD2 aligns across 8 bases. This CDR3 has 16 amino acids. V dropped 6 bases and J dropped 2; count of bases not matched to a gene: 10. Germline loops: CDR1 MDHEN, CDR2 SYDVKM. The CDR3 here is CASSSLKTSATDTQYF. In DNA form, the CDR3 reads TGTGCCAGCAGCTCCCTGAAGACTAGCGCCACAGATACGCAGTATTTT. Full variable domain (remainder filled in from reference TRBV28 and TRBJ2-3): DVKVTQSSRYLVKRTGEKVFLECVQDMDHENMFWYRQDPGLGLRLIYFSYDVKMKEKGDIPEGYSVSREKKERFSLILESASTNQTSMYLCASSSLKTSATDTQYFGPGTRLTVL.

J is TRBJ2-5 and V is TRBV5-1; the D gene is possibly TRBD2 (5 bases). The CDR3 runs to 14 residues. V dropped 2 bases and J dropped 1 base, with 9 bases sitting between them. Germline loops: CDR1 SGHRS, CDR2 YFSETQ. The CDR3 protein is CASSFSAGQETQYF. CDR3 DNA: TGCGCCAGCAGCTTCTCGGCGGGCCAAGAGACCCAGTACTTC.

This chain links TRBV9 with TRBJ2-3; tentative D call: TRBD1 (5 bases). V lost 1 base and J 3 bases, leaving 9 bases between the germline ends. Germline V CDR1 and CDR2: SGDLS, YYNGEE. The CDR3 extends over 14 amino acids. The CDR3 loop is CASSVQGATDTQYF. As DNA, the CDR3 is TGTGCCAGCAGCGTACAAGGGGCAACAGATACGCAGTATTTT.

This chain links TRBV7-2 with TRBJ1-5, with D maybe TRBD1 (5 bases). Germline V CDR1 and CDR2: SGHTA, FQGNSA. This CDR3 comprises 13 residues. V shed 5 bases and J shed 1 base, with 6 bases lying between them. The CDR3 nucleotides read TGTGCCAGCAGCCGACAGAGCAATCAGCCCCAGCATTTT. Translating gives CASSRQSNQPQHF.

The rearrangement uses TRBV27 and TRBJ2-3, with D unresolved. Germline CDR1 and CDR2: MNHEY and SMNVEV (reference sequence). The germline V and J ends were trimmed by 4 bases and 1 base, with 15 bases remaining between them. This CDR3 is built from 16 residues. The CDR3 bases are TGTGCCAGCAGTTCTCGACCCGGGTCCGGCACAGATACGCAGTATTTT. Residues: CASSSRPGSGTDTQYF.

The rearrangement uses TRBV9 and TRBJ1-2; 8 bases map to TRBD1. CDR1 is SGDLS and CDR2 is YYNGEE in the germline V gene. V shed 3 bases and J 3 bases; nucleotides not matched to a gene: 10. CDR3 length equals 16 residues. The CDR3 sequence is CASSGDRWGADYGYTF. Written as DNA, the CDR3 is TGTGCCAGCAGCGGGGACAGGTGGGGGGCGGACTATGGCTACACCTTC.

The rearrangement uses TRBV20-1 and TRBJ1-1; TRBD1 matches 8 bases. The V segment lost 5 bases and the J segment 8 bases; nucleotides outside the gene matches: 1. This CDR3 comprises 10 residues. The V gene's germline CDR1 is DFQATT and CDR2 SNEGSKA (reference sequence). Here the CDR3 DNA reads TGCAGTGCTCGGGACAGGGAAGCTTTCTTT. Its protein product is CSARDREAFF.